What follows is one T cell receptor beta chain and its context. Its antigen is not known. V was clipped by 3 bases and J by 3 bases, with 7 bases between them. CDR3 size: 13 residues. The germline gives CDR1 SGHNT, CDR2 YYREEE (reference sequence). The source of the sample is a study of cytomegalovirus exposure and HLA in healthy donors. For the study at large: The early release's HLA-typed donors yielded 78 million or so unique TCRs. Study results and limitations: Exclusion applied to some V segments, including TRBV6-2 and TRBV6-3, as they were indistinguishable. Another analysis was done later, and it associated over 15,000 TCR beta sequences with HLA alleles at 0.05 false discovery rate.

The PCR was carried out with 60 Vbeta primers and 13 Jbeta primers. The protocol was immunoSEQ multiplex PCR, while the TCRdb copy is restricted to in-frame clones and leaves out a portion. The table records around 110,000 clones, 75% of them present only once. The sequenced material came from PBMCs. The chain carries TRBV5-4 and TRBJ1-3; D gene unclear. This sequence originates from a woman under 30 in good health and CMV-seronegative. The CDR3 loop is CASSSAVGNTIYF. The CDR3 bases are TGTGCCAGCAGCTCGGCGGTTGGAAACACCATATATTTT.